This TCR beta chain stems from a study of cytomegalovirus exposure and HLA in healthy donors. Study-wide points: Later findings reportedly placed an Asian-associated ancestry cluster below the approximately 670-donor mean for N-insertions. Across donors, most TCRs were seen rarely, yet some public ones were widespread. A later analysis linked around 17,000 TCR beta sequences to HLA alleles at 0.05 false discovery rate.

A remark on this clone: Its target is unknown.

The donors gave bone marrow, and they were healthy. PCR employed 60 Vbeta and 13 Jbeta primers. This table comes from immunoSEQ multiplex PCR, and its TCRdb copy is limited to in-frame clones, with some not included. The sample includes 220,000 or so clones, approximately 85% seen only once; the top ten take about 2.5%. Trimming left V 2 bases short and J 1 base short, with 12 bases between. There are 15 residues in the CDR3. Germline lookup yields CDR1 GTSNPN and CDR2 SVGIG (reference sequence). Input material: PBMCs. The V call is TRBV30, the J call TRBJ1-5; perhaps TRBD1 as D (5 bases). This clonotype was obtained from a woman in her thirties or forties in good health and CMV-seronegative. The CDR3 nucleotides read TGTGCCTGGAGTCACTTCGGGGGAAGCAATCAGCCCCAGCATTTT. This encodes CAWSHFGGSNQPQHF. Full variable domain (rest looked up from reference TRBV30 and TRBJ1-5): SQTIHQWPATLVQPVGSPLSLECTVEGTSNPNLYWYRQAAGRGLQLLFYSVGIGQISSEVPQNLSASRPQDRQFILSSKKLLLSDSGFYLCAWSHFGGSNQPQHFGDGTRLSIL.